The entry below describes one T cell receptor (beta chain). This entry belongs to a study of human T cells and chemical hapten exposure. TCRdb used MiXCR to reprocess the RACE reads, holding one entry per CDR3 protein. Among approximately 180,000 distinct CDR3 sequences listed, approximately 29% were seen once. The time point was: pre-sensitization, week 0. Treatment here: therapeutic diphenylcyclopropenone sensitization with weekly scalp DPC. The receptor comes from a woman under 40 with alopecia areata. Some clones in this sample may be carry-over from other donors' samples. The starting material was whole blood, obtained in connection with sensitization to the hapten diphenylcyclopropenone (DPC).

The CDR3 DNA follows: TGTGCCAGCACCACCTTGGACTTAAGCACAGGGGAACGGGCCCAGCATTTT. Translation: CASTTLDLSTGERAQHF. The chain is built from TRBV28 and TRBJ1-5; 7 bases agree with TRBD1. V gave up 7 bases and J gave up 11 bases; unmatched junction bases: 23. CDR3 length equals 17 residues. Germline loops: CDR1 MDHEN, CDR2 SYDVKM.